This T cell receptor beta chain appears in the sequencing data of a study of cytomegalovirus exposure and HLA in healthy donors. The study, taken as a whole, reports: Among TCR beta chains, those listed as cytomegalovirus-associated numbered some 170. The majority of CMV-associated TCR beta chains were reported as apparently HLA-restricted in a later analysis. A later analysis linked a missense DCLRE1C variant to TCR beta V- and J-gene trimming. Reportedly, TCR beta sequences accurately predicted HLA-A and HLA-B alleles in most subjects.

This CDR3 is built from 14 residues. V gave up 2 bases and J gave up 5 bases, with 12 bases separating them. CDR1 and CDR2 from the germline V gene are PRHDT and FYEKMQ (reference sequence). PCR primers comprised 60 Vbeta and 13 Jbeta primers. The method was immunoSEQ multiplex PCR; TCRdb's version includes in-frame clones alone and lacks a portion of them. The table records 150,000 to 200,000 clones, around 78% of them present only once. As to this clone: What it recognizes is unknown.

This sequence was found in a woman between 35 and 50 years old in good health and CMV-seronegative. Sequencing input: PBMCs. The V gene is TRBV13, the J gene TRBJ2-5, with D unclear. CDR3 bases: TGTGCCAGCAGCTTATCCCTAATTCCGGAGACCCAGTACTTC. Its protein product is CASSLSLIPETQYF.